This T cell receptor (beta chain) was obtained from a study of T cell clones after liver transplantation. Across the whole study: Three of eight recipients were HCV-positive; others had non-autoimmune, non-viral indications. Without induction therapy, subjects received standard immunosuppression until 12-24 months post-transplant.

The CDR3 spans 16 residues. Germline values: CDR1 KGHSH, CDR2 LQKENI. Trimming shortened V by 3 bases and J by 1 base, and 16 bases separated the two germline ends. This clone is labeled large. Its antigen remains unidentified. Profiling relied on immunoSEQ multiplex PCR, and the TCRdb table lists in-frame clones only, not all of them. The sample contains 2,500 to 3,000 clones, approximately 22% of which appear only once. Study outcomes and limitations: The donor-reactive repertoire was only partly measurable in a couple of subjects, lacking donor cells.

TCRbeta sequences of proliferating CFSE-low MLR cells were labeled alloreactive. Pre-transplant recipient cells responded to graft donor PBMCs, splenocytes, lymph-node cells, or third-party PBMCs. The V and J genes are TRBV18 and TRBJ2-7; weak D call: TRBD2 (6 bases). The sequencing sample was made of CD4+ T cells from PBMCs cultured with third-party cells. This receptor was taken from a human patient who received a liver transplant. Some T cells may be transferred from the graft donor. CDR3 amino acids: CASSPTGSLISYEQYF. In nucleotides, the CDR3 is TGTGCCAGCTCACCTACCGGGAGTTTAATATCCTACGAGCAGTACTTC.